The rows below give T cell receptor beta chains drawn from one sample of a study of T-cell memory formation after mild COVID-19. TCRdb reprocessed the 5' RACE reads via MiXCR and lists one record per CDR3 protein. Among about 40,000 distinct CDR3 sequences listed, 5.5% to 7% were seen once. Sequencing input: PBMCs or a T cell subset sorted from them (not recorded which). The receptors shown here come from an adult who had mild COVID-19 (a few samples of this study predate the infection). Cell type and time point are not known. Both conserved end residues are part of each CDR3. Each record gives: J gene, D gene, V gene, CDR3 length, clone size, CDR3 DNA, CDR3 protein. The D gene is left open where the match is weak. Some rows mark clone size as missing; the rest say once, few, many or name a class of expanded clone.

J gene: TRBJ2-7
D gene: NA
V gene: TRBV6-2/TRBV6-3
CDR3 length: 16
clone size: few
CDR3 DNA: TGTGCCAGCAGTTACTCTTGGCGGGGCTCCTCCTACGAGCAGTACTTC
CDR3 protein: CASSYSWRGSSYEQYF

J gene: TRBJ2-1
D gene: NA
V gene: TRBV4-3
CDR3 length: 16
clone size: few
CDR3 DNA: TGCGCCAGCAGCCAAGATACCCAGCGGAGAGGTAATGAGCAGTTCTTC
CDR3 protein: CASSQDTQRRGNEQFF

J gene: TRBJ2-4
D gene: NA
V gene: TRBV25-1
CDR3 length: 14
clone size: few
CDR3 DNA: TGTGCCAGCAGTGACCCAGGGGGGGAAAACATTCAGTACTTC
CDR3 protein: CASSDPGGENIQYF

J gene: TRBJ1-5
D gene: NA
V gene: TRBV7-2
CDR3 length: 13
clone size: many
CDR3 DNA: TGTGCCAGCAGCCTCAGTAGCAATCAGCCCCAGCATTTT
CDR3 protein: CASSLSSNQPQHF

J gene: TRBJ2-2
D gene: NA
V gene: TRBV5-1
CDR3 length: 12
clone size: few
CDR3 DNA: TGCGCCAGCAGCTTGCGGGTCGGGGAGCTGTTTTTT
CDR3 protein: CASSLRVGELFF

J gene: TRBJ2-4
D gene: NA
V gene: TRBV20-1
CDR3 length: 12
clone size: many
CDR3 DNA: TGCAGTGCTAGTTTCGCCCGAGGCATTCAGTACTTC
CDR3 protein: CSASFARGIQYF

J gene: TRBJ1-2
D gene: NA
V gene: TRBV20-1
CDR3 length: 15
clone size: many
CDR3 DNA: TGCAGTGCCGTGCAGGGTAGTGGCGCTAACTATGGCTACACCTTC
CDR3 protein: CSAVQGSGANYGYTF

J gene: TRBJ2-7
D gene: TRBD2
V gene: TRBV4-2
CDR3 length: 18
clone size: many
CDR3 DNA: TGTGCCAGCAGCCAAGCCCTCCGGACTAGCGGGGGTAACTACGAGCAGTACTTC
CDR3 protein: CASSQALRTSGGNYEQYF

J gene: TRBJ2-7
D gene: TRBD2
V gene: TRBV6-6
CDR3 length: 15
clone size: NA
CDR3 DNA: TGTGCCAGCAGTTACCCCCGGACTAGCGATCCCGAGCAGTACTTC
CDR3 protein: CASSYPRTSDPEQYF

J gene: TRBJ1-5
D gene: NA
V gene: TRBV12-3/TRBV12-4
CDR3 length: 14
clone size: few
CDR3 DNA: TGTGCCAGCAGGACGACAGGTTTTTCGCAGCCCCAGCATTTT
CDR3 protein: CASRTTGFSQPQHF

J gene: TRBJ2-3
D gene: TRBD2
V gene: TRBV4-1
CDR3 length: 18
clone size: many
CDR3 DNA: TGCGCCAGCAGCCGTACCGGGACTCCCGGGGGGAGCACAGATACGCAGTATTTT
CDR3 protein: CASSRTGTPGGSTDTQYF

J gene: TRBJ1-6
D gene: NA
V gene: TRBV27
CDR3 length: 13
clone size: few
CDR3 DNA: TGTGCCACCGCGGAGACCAGGACCTCACCCCTCCACTTT
CDR3 protein: CATAETRTSPLHF

J gene: TRBJ2-7
D gene: NA
V gene: TRBV24-1
CDR3 length: 13
clone size: few
CDR3 DNA: TGTGCCACCAGTGAAACAGGCTCCTACGAGCAGTACTTC
CDR3 protein: CATSETGSYEQYF

J gene: TRBJ2-5
D gene: TRBD2
V gene: TRBV5-4
CDR3 length: 18
clone size: many
CDR3 DNA: TGTGCCAGCAGCTTGGTTAGCGGGAGCAGGGTTGGCCAAGAGACCCAGTACTTC
CDR3 protein: CASSLVSGSRVGQETQYF

J gene: TRBJ1-4
D gene: NA
V gene: TRBV4-3
CDR3 length: 14
clone size: many
CDR3 DNA: TGCGCCAGCAGCCAAGGATGGGGAGCGGAAAAACTGTTTTTT
CDR3 protein: CASSQGWGAEKLFF

J gene: TRBJ1-5
D gene: TRBD1
V gene: TRBV6-2/TRBV6-3
CDR3 length: 17
clone size: many
CDR3 DNA: TGTGCCAGCAGTTACGGGACAGGGGGCGTTAGCAATCAGCCCCAGCATTTT
CDR3 protein: CASSYGTGGVSNQPQHF

J gene: TRBJ1-1
D gene: NA
V gene: TRBV15
CDR3 length: 16
clone size: many
CDR3 DNA: TGTGCCACCAGCAGAGGCCGCGGGGGACAGAACACTGAAGCTTTCTTT
CDR3 protein: CATSRGRGGQNTEAFF

J gene: TRBJ1-1
D gene: NA
V gene: TRBV5-1
CDR3 length: 15
clone size: many
CDR3 DNA: TGCGCCAGCAGCTCCCAGGGGTCGGGAGGAACTGAAGCTTTCTTT
CDR3 protein: CASSSQGSGGTEAFF

J gene: TRBJ2-1
D gene: TRBD1
V gene: TRBV10-3
CDR3 length: 15
clone size: few
CDR3 DNA: TGTGCCATCAGTGGCGGGACAGGGGCCCACAATGAGCAGTTCTTC
CDR3 protein: CAISGGTGAHNEQFF

J gene: TRBJ1-5
D gene: TRBD1
V gene: TRBV19
CDR3 length: 13
clone size: NA
CDR3 DNA: TGTGCCAGTAGTGGACAGGGGTGGAAGCCCCAGCATTTT
CDR3 protein: CASSGQGWKPQHF

J gene: TRBJ2-5
D gene: NA
V gene: TRBV12-3/TRBV12-4
CDR3 length: 14
clone size: many
CDR3 DNA: TGTGCCAGCAGTTTAGCGACGGGGCAAGAGACCCAGTACTTC
CDR3 protein: CASSLATGQETQYF

J gene: TRBJ1-3
D gene: NA
V gene: TRBV11-2
CDR3 length: 15
clone size: few
CDR3 DNA: TGTGCCAGCAGCGGCCAGGGCCTCTCTGGAAACACCATATATTTT
CDR3 protein: CASSGQGLSGNTIYF

J gene: TRBJ2-7
D gene: NA
V gene: TRBV18
CDR3 length: 12
clone size: NA
CDR3 DNA: TGTGCCAGCTCACCACGGGGCAACGAGCAGTACTTC
CDR3 protein: CASSPRGNEQYF

J gene: TRBJ2-7
D gene: TRBD2
V gene: TRBV4-1
CDR3 length: 15
clone size: many
CDR3 DNA: TGCGCCAGCAGCCACCCGGCTAGCGGTTCCTACGAGCAGTACTTC
CDR3 protein: CASSHPASGSYEQYF

J gene: TRBJ2-1
D gene: NA
V gene: TRBV4-1
CDR3 length: 16
clone size: NA
CDR3 DNA: TGCGCCAGCAGCCGGCTCCCAGGGAGCTCCTACAATGAGCAGTTCTTC
CDR3 protein: CASSRLPGSSYNEQFF

J gene: TRBJ2-7
D gene: TRBD1
V gene: TRBV11-3
CDR3 length: 15
clone size: few
CDR3 DNA: TGTGCCAGCAGCTCACAAGGACAGGGTACCTACGAGCAGTACTTC
CDR3 protein: CASSSQGQGTYEQYF

J gene: TRBJ2-3
D gene: NA
V gene: TRBV11-2
CDR3 length: 15
clone size: few
CDR3 DNA: TGTGCCAGCAGCTTGTATAACGGACTCACAGATACGCAGTATTTT
CDR3 protein: CASSLYNGLTDTQYF

J gene: TRBJ1-1
D gene: NA
V gene: TRBV3-1
CDR3 length: 13
clone size: many
CDR3 DNA: TGTGCCAGCAGCCGCGGACCGATGACTGAAGCTTTCTTT
CDR3 protein: CASSRGPMTEAFF

J gene: TRBJ1-4
D gene: NA
V gene: TRBV7-9
CDR3 length: 14
clone size: many
CDR3 DNA: TGTGCCAGCAGTCTCCGGAGGGAAGATGAAAAACTGTTTTTT
CDR3 protein: CASSLRREDEKLFF

J gene: TRBJ1-1
D gene: TRBD1
V gene: TRBV5-1
CDR3 length: 15
clone size: NA
CDR3 DNA: TGCGCCAGCATCAATCCTACAGGGGCGGGTACTGAAGCTTTCTTT
CDR3 protein: CASINPTGAGTEAFF

J gene: TRBJ1-2
D gene: NA
V gene: TRBV28
CDR3 length: 12
clone size: NA
CDR3 DNA: TGTGCCAGCAGTTCCGGAAACTATGGCTACACCTTC
CDR3 protein: CASSSGNYGYTF

J gene: TRBJ2-1
D gene: TRBD2
V gene: TRBV29-1
CDR3 length: 15
clone size: NA
CDR3 DNA: TGCAGCGGCGGGACTAGCGGGAGGGTCCACAATGAGCAGTTCTTC
CDR3 protein: CSGGTSGRVHNEQFF

J gene: TRBJ1-5
D gene: NA
V gene: TRBV21-1
CDR3 length: 17
clone size: few
CDR3 DNA: TGTGCCAGCAGCGCGGGCAGCTGGGACAGCTGCAATCAGCCCCAGCATTTT
CDR3 protein: CASSAGSWDSCNQPQHF

J gene: TRBJ2-3
D gene: NA
V gene: TRBV20-1
CDR3 length: 13
clone size: many
CDR3 DNA: TGCAGTGCTAGATCTAGCCCGGGAGATACGCAGTATTTT
CDR3 protein: CSARSSPGDTQYF

J gene: TRBJ1-1
D gene: NA
V gene: TRBV12-3/TRBV12-4
CDR3 length: 14
clone size: NA
CDR3 DNA: TGTGCCAGCAGTTTCGCCGGGCAAAGGAATGAAGCTTTCTTT
CDR3 protein: CASSFAGQRNEAFF

J gene: TRBJ2-2
D gene: NA
V gene: TRBV10-2
CDR3 length: 15
clone size: many
CDR3 DNA: TGCGCCAGCAGTGAGCACAGGCCCGGGGGTGGGGAGCTGTTTTTT
CDR3 protein: CASSEHRPGGGELFF

J gene: TRBJ2-3
D gene: NA
V gene: TRBV12-3/TRBV12-4
CDR3 length: 14
clone size: many
CDR3 DNA: TGTGCCAGCAGTTCGCGTCCACTAGAGGATACGCAGTATTTT
CDR3 protein: CASSSRPLEDTQYF

J gene: TRBJ2-5
D gene: TRBD2
V gene: TRBV6-5
CDR3 length: 14
clone size: many
CDR3 DNA: TGTGCCAGCAGTTACGGGAGGGGCCAAGAGACCCAGTACTTC
CDR3 protein: CASSYGRGQETQYF

J gene: TRBJ2-3
D gene: NA
V gene: TRBV18
CDR3 length: 14
clone size: NA
CDR3 DNA: TGTGCCAGCTCACCACCGTCAGGTTCTGATACGCAGTATTTT
CDR3 protein: CASSPPSGSDTQYF

J gene: TRBJ2-7
D gene: NA
V gene: TRBV20-1
CDR3 length: 12
clone size: many
CDR3 DNA: TGCAGTGCAGGAGGGGGCTCCGACGAGCAGTACTTC
CDR3 protein: CSAGGGSDEQYF

J gene: TRBJ1-5
D gene: TRBD1
V gene: TRBV27
CDR3 length: 13
clone size: NA
CDR3 DNA: TGTGCCAGCAGTTTGACAGGGCATCAGCCCCAGCATTTT
CDR3 protein: CASSLTGHQPQHF

J gene: TRBJ1-1
D gene: TRBD1
V gene: TRBV18
CDR3 length: 11
clone size: many
CDR3 DNA: TGTGCCAGCTCAGAGGGGGCCGGAGCTTTCTTT
CDR3 protein: CASSEGAGAFF

J gene: TRBJ1-1
D gene: NA
V gene: TRBV5-1
CDR3 length: 13
clone size: few
CDR3 DNA: TGCGCCAGCAGCTTGGAGCGGGGCACTGAAGCTTTCTTT
CDR3 protein: CASSLERGTEAFF

J gene: TRBJ2-7
D gene: TRBD2
V gene: TRBV30
CDR3 length: 15
clone size: few
CDR3 DNA: TGTGCCTGGAGTACGCGGCTAGCGGGGACCTACGAGCAGTACTTC
CDR3 protein: CAWSTRLAGTYEQYF

J gene: TRBJ1-3
D gene: NA
V gene: TRBV7-9
CDR3 length: 13
clone size: many
CDR3 DNA: TGTGCCAGCAGCTTATTCCGGGAGGACACCATATATTTT
CDR3 protein: CASSLFREDTIYF

J gene: TRBJ1-1
D gene: NA
V gene: TRBV7-2
CDR3 length: 14
clone size: many
CDR3 DNA: TGTGCCAGCAGCTTAGTTGGGGTCGCCACTGAAGCTTTCTTT
CDR3 protein: CASSLVGVATEAFF

J gene: TRBJ2-2
D gene: TRBD1
V gene: TRBV7-3
CDR3 length: 16
clone size: few
CDR3 DNA: TGTGCCAGCAGCTTAAGCCCAGGGGGCTCGCGCGGGGAGCTGTTTTTT
CDR3 protein: CASSLSPGGSRGELFF

J gene: TRBJ2-1
D gene: NA
V gene: TRBV11-1
CDR3 length: 15
clone size: NA
CDR3 DNA: TGTGCCAGCAGCTTTAAGGACAGCCCCTACAATGAGCAGTTCTTC
CDR3 protein: CASSFKDSPYNEQFF

J gene: TRBJ2-1
D gene: NA
V gene: TRBV18
CDR3 length: 14
clone size: many
CDR3 DNA: TGTGCCAGCTCACCTCCGGGACGACCCAATGAGCAGTTCTTC
CDR3 protein: CASSPPGRPNEQFF

J gene: TRBJ2-7
D gene: NA
V gene: TRBV9
CDR3 length: 10
clone size: NA
CDR3 DNA: TGTGCCAGCAGGTGGGGTGAGCAGTACTTC
CDR3 protein: CASRWGEQYF

J gene: TRBJ2-1
D gene: NA
V gene: TRBV5-1
CDR3 length: 14
clone size: many
CDR3 DNA: TGCGCCAGCAGCACGGACAGCCTCTACAATGAGCAGTTCTTC
CDR3 protein: CASSTDSLYNEQFF

J gene: TRBJ1-2
D gene: NA
V gene: TRBV6-5
CDR3 length: 13
clone size: few
CDR3 DNA: TGTGCCAGCAGGCGGGACGGCTCTGAGGGCTACACCTTC
CDR3 protein: CASRRDGSEGYTF

J gene: TRBJ1-1
D gene: NA
V gene: TRBV5-1
CDR3 length: 14
clone size: many
CDR3 DNA: TGCGCCAGCAGGGTAATGGGGACGTCGACTGAAGCTTTCTTT
CDR3 protein: CASRVMGTSTEAFF

J gene: TRBJ2-2
D gene: TRBD1
V gene: TRBV24-1
CDR3 length: 17
clone size: NA
CDR3 DNA: TGTGCCACCAGTGATTTGAAAGGACAGGGGAACACCGGGGAGCTGTTTTTT
CDR3 protein: CATSDLKGQGNTGELFF